This TCR beta chain derives from a study of CD8 T cells in Susac syndrome. CDR3 length equals 13 residues. Germline CDR1 and CDR2: SSHAT and FNYEAQ (reference sequence). A remark on this clonotype: A read error may account for a junction end that differs from germline.

With random hexamers, reverse transcription was performed on about 0.5 to 1 ug of RNA. TCRdb analysed the immunoSEQ multiplex PCR reads with MiXCR anew, one entry per CDR3 protein. The data contain fewer than 200,000 distinct CDR3 sequences, roughly 92% of them seen just once; the ten biggest clones take up 0.1%. Material for sequencing was CD4+ T cells from PBMCs. The receptor was isolated from a human donor in good health. The chain links TRBV7-7 to TRBJ2-2; D tentatively fits TRBD1 or TRBD2 (5 bases each). In nucleotides, the CDR3 is TGTGCTAGCAGCCGAGGGGTCACCGGGGAGCTGTTTTTT. Amino acid sequence: CASSRGVTGELFF.